The 3 T cell receptor beta chains given below trace back to one sample, sequenced in a study of T-cell memory formation after mild COVID-19. Each CDR3 protein gets one entry after TCRdb re-called the 5' RACE reads with MiXCR. The sample gives 350,000 to 500,000 distinct CDR3 sequences, 23% of which show up once; 10% to 15% is in the top ten. The specimen sequenced was PBMCs or a T cell subset sorted from them (not recorded which). The receptors stem from an adult woman who had mild COVID-19 (a few samples of this study predate the infection). Cell type and time point are not known.

This clonotype was found many times. The genes are TRBV20-1 and TRBJ1-2; maybe TRBD1 (5 bases). The germline gives CDR1 DFQATT, CDR2 SNEGSKA (reference sequence). Trimming took 8 bases from V and 5 from J, leaving 21 bases between them. The CDR3 spans 14 residues. The CDR3 sequence: CSYTTPGTGYGYTF. CDR3 DNA sequence: TGCAGTTACACAACCCCCGGGACCGGTTATGGCTACACCTTC.

The chain couples TRBV3-1 to TRBJ2-3; D unclear. The CDR3 length is 15 residues. Trimming took off 0 bases at V and 1 base at J, with 8 bases between the two ends. Germline-derived CDR1 and CDR2 are LGHDT and YNNKEL (reference sequence). The chain's CDR3 is CASSQEGQGTDTQYF. CDR3 nucleotide sequence: TGTGCCAGCAGCCAAGAAGGGCAGGGCACAGATACGCAGTATTTT.

The CDR3 coding sequence is TGTGCCAGCAGCCCTCGAGCGGGACCTAGCACAGATACGCAGTATTTT. Translation gives CASSPRAGPSTDTQYF. The chain has TRBV7-2 and TRBJ2-3, with 7 bases matching TRBD2. This CDR3 has 16 residues. Germline V gene data show CDR1 as SGHTA and CDR2 as FQGNSA. Trimming at V came to 5 bases and at J to 0 bases, leaving 8 bases not matched to a gene. The full variable domain, rest sourced from reference TRBV7-2 and TRBJ2-3, is GAGVSQSPSNKVTEKGKDVELRCDPISGHTALYWYRQSLGQGLEFLIYFQGNSAPDKSGLPSDRFSAERTGGSVSTLTIQRTQQEDSAVYLCASSPRAGPSTDTQYFGPGTRLTVL.